The T cell receptor (beta chain) under discussion was sequenced for a study of T cell repertoires in cytomegalovirus infection. CDR3 length: 15 amino acids. V trimming: 1 base; J trimming: 4 bases; junction bases outside the gene matches: 3. Looked up from germline, CDR1 is SSHAT and CDR2 is FNYEAQ (reference sequence). TCRdb reprocessed the reads with MiXCR, giving one entry per CDR3 protein. Of fewer than 550,000 distinct CDR3 sequences in the sample, more than 15% were seen once. This clonotype was counted a few times. Being one base from a much bigger clone, this may be a read error. The genes are TRBV7-7 and TRBJ2-1, with 8 nucleotides matching TRBD2. This receptor was obtained from a human donor in good health (CMV status not recorded). Some clones in this sample may be carry-over from other donors' samples. The source material was CD8+ T cells from PBMCs. CDR3 DNA: TGTGCCAGCAGCTTAGGCGGGGGGCAATACAATGAGCAGTTCTTC. This gives the protein CASSLGGGQYNEQFF.